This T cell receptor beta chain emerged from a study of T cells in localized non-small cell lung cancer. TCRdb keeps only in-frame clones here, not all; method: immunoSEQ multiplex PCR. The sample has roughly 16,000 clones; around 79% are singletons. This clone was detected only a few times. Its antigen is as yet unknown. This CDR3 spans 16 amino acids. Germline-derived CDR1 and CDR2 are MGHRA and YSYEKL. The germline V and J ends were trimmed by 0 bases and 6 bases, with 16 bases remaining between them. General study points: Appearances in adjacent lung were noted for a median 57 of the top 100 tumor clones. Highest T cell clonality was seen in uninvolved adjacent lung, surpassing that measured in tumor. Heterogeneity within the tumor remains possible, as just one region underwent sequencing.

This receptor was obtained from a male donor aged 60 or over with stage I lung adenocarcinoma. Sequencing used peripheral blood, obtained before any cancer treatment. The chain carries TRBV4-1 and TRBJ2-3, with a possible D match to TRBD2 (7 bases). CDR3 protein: CASSQDEGGPADTQYF. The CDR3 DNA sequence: TGCGCCAGCAGCCAAGATGAGGGGGGGCCAGCGGATACGCAGTATTTT.